These T cell receptor beta chains were read from a single sample in a study of vaccination and CD4 T cells after COVID-19. TCRdb independently ran MiXCR on the PCR reads; one entry per CDR3 protein. The sample yields approximately 20,000 distinct CDR3 sequences, about 32% seen once. No antigens are known for them. The specimen comprised CD4+ T cells from blood, cultured in vitro, sampled about 7 months after SARS-CoV-2 vaccination. Receptor source: a human donor who had recovered from COVID-19. CDR3s include the opening cysteine and the closing phenylalanine or tryptophan. D genes are given only for firm matches. Expanded clones get a size class; other rows say once, few or many, or leave the size out.

V gene	clone size	J gene	D gene	CDR3 protein	CDR3 DNA
TRBV10-3	few	TRBJ2-3	-	CAISESKDTQYF	TGTGCCATCAGTGAGTCGAAAGATACGCAGTATTTT
TRBV25-1	few	TRBJ2-7	TRBD1	CASSAGNRGDYEQYF	TGTGCCAGCTCAGCCGGAAACAGGGGGGACTACGAGCAGTACTTC
TRBV20-1	few	TRBJ1-2	TRBD1	CSAPETGWNGYGYTF	TGCAGTGCTCCAGAGACAGGGTGGAATGGCTATGGCTACACCTTC
TRBV7-2	-	TRBJ2-5	-	CASSRGAQETQYF	TGTGCCAGCAGCCGCGGAGCCCAAGAGACCCAGTACTTC
TRBV20-1	-	TRBJ2-7	-	CSASTHGGSYEQYF	TGCAGTGCTAGTACCCATGGCGGTTCCTACGAGCAGTACTTC
TRBV29-1	-	TRBJ2-7	TRBD1	CSILPDRGNEQYF	TGCAGCATTCTGCCGGACAGGGGCAACGAGCAGTACTTC
TRBV20-1	-	TRBJ2-3	-	CSARTVTGAYTQYF	TGCAGTGCTAGAACTGTAACGGGAGCCTATACGCAGTATTTT
TRBV7-2	-	TRBJ2-2	-	CASRQAGGSTGELFF	TGTGCCAGCAGACAAGCGGGTGGTTCGACCGGGGAGCTGTTTTTT
TRBV7-2	-	TRBJ2-3	-	CASSPQRGTDTQYF	TGTGCCAGCAGCCCCCAGAGGGGCACAGATACGCAGTATTTT
TRBV12-3/TRBV12-4	-	TRBJ2-3	TRBD1	CASSDRVIFADTQYF	TGTGCCAGCAGTGACAGGGTCATCTTCGCAGATACGCAGTATTTT
TRBV7-9	few	TRBJ1-2	-	CASSLRGLGYTF	TGTGCCAGCAGCTTGCGGGGCCTGGGCTACACCTTC
TRBV20-1	-	TRBJ2-3	TRBD1	CSARDVGQGTDTQYF	TGCAGTGCTAGAGATGTCGGACAGGGCACAGATACGCAGTATTTT
TRBV7-9	few	TRBJ2-7	-	CASSLSGYEQYF	TGTGCCAGCAGCTTAAGCGGGTACGAGCAGTACTTC
TRBV6-1	-	TRBJ1-5	TRBD1	CASSTSRAGGSNQPQHF	TGTGCCAGCAGTACATCCCGGGCAGGGGGTAGCAATCAGCCCCAGCATTTT
TRBV20-1	few	TRBJ1-5	-	CSANRDGNQPQHF	TGCAGTGCGAACAGGGATGGCAATCAGCCCCAGCATTTT
TRBV20-1	few	TRBJ1-2	-	CSAPESYGYTF	TGCAGTGCTCCCGAGTCATATGGCTACACCTTC
TRBV4-1	few	TRBJ1-2	-	CASSLYANNYGYTF	TGCGCCAGCAGCCTTTACGCTAATAACTATGGCTACACCTTC
TRBV27	few	TRBJ2-1	-	CASSSEGGGESYNEQFF	TGTGCCAGCAGTTCGGAGGGTGGCGGTGAGTCCTACAATGAGCAGTTCTTC
TRBV20-1	few	TRBJ2-5	-	CSARDDDQETQYF	TGCAGTGCTAGAGACGACGACCAAGAGACCCAGTACTTC
TRBV7-9	few	TRBJ2-3	-	CASSLVGDITDTQYF	TGTGCCAGCAGCTTAGTGGGGGATATCACAGATACGCAGTATTTT
TRBV7-2	-	TRBJ2-7	-	CASSSRLVRHEQYF	TGTGCCAGCAGCTCTAGACTGGTGCGACACGAGCAGTACTTC
TRBV7-2	-	TRBJ1-1	-	CASSSQGQTEAFF	TGTGCCAGCAGCTCCCAAGGTCAAACTGAAGCTTTCTTT
TRBV6-1	-	TRBJ2-7	-	CASLAGTRHEQYF	TGTGCCAGCCTGGCAGGAACCCGCCACGAGCAGTACTTC
TRBV10-2	-	TRBJ2-1	-	CASSESRDYNEQFF	TGCGCCAGCAGTGAGTCGAGGGACTACAATGAGCAGTTCTTC
TRBV15	few	TRBJ2-5	TRBD2	CATSRDPGGGETQYF	TGTGCCACCAGCAGAGACCCGGGGGGAGGAGAGACCCAGTACTTC
TRBV18	-	TRBJ2-1	TRBD2	CASSPITGRGEQFF	TGTGCCAGCTCACCAATTACTGGGAGGGGTGAGCAGTTCTTC
TRBV5-5	-	TRBJ2-5	TRBD2	CASSPLAGVGQETQYF	TGTGCCAGCAGCCCCCTAGCGGGAGTGGGGCAAGAGACCCAGTACTTC
TRBV27	large	TRBJ2-5	TRBD2	CASSTGLAGGWNQETQYF	TGTGCCAGCAGTACGGGACTAGCGGGAGGTTGGAACCAAGAGACCCAGTACTTC
TRBV28	-	TRBJ1-2	TRBD1	CASRSRGQGAFGYTF	TGTGCCAGCAGGTCCCGAGGACAGGGGGCTTTTGGCTACACCTTC
TRBV6-1	-	TRBJ1-5	-	CASSFMTANQPQHF	TGTGCCAGCAGCTTCATGACGGCAAATCAGCCCCAGCATTTT
TRBV12-3/TRBV12-4	-	TRBJ2-5	-	CASSFPSRVETQYF	TGTGCCAGCAGTTTCCCCAGCAGGGTAGAGACCCAGTACTTC
TRBV7-9	-	TRBJ1-5	-	CASSLGAQGNQPQHF	TGTGCCAGCAGCTTAGGAGCCCAAGGCAATCAGCCCCAGCATTTT
TRBV6-1	few	TRBJ1-1	-	CASRYKTLWATEAFF	TGTGCCAGCCGCTACAAGACACTCTGGGCCACTGAAGCTTTCTTT
TRBV7-2	-	TRBJ2-5	-	CASSLVGDGVQETQYF	TGTGCCAGCAGCTTAGTGGGGGATGGGGTACAAGAGACCCAGTACTTC
TRBV20-1	-	TRBJ1-6	-	CSARQGSNSPLHF	TGCAGTGCTCGCCAGGGATCTAATTCACCCCTCCACTTT
TRBV7-9	few	TRBJ1-1	-	CASKNTEAFF	TGTGCCAGCAAGAACACTGAAGCTTTCTTT
TRBV6-1	-	TRBJ1-1	-	CASSGPPQVRRNTEAFF	TGTGCCAGCAGTGGGCCCCCCCAGGTCCGGAGGAACACTGAAGCTTTCTTT
TRBV29-1	-	TRBJ2-5	-	CSVEGQETQYF	TGCAGCGTTGAGGGACAAGAGACCCAGTACTTC
TRBV2	-	TRBJ2-1	-	CASTPIEPHGTQFF	TGTGCCAGCACGCCAATAGAGCCCCACGGTACCCAGTTCTTC
TRBV20-1	-	TRBJ1-6	-	CSAMGAGSYNSPLHF	TGCAGTGCTATGGGGGCAGGCTCCTATAATTCACCCCTCCACTTT
TRBV6-1	-	TRBJ1-1	-	CASSEAGTVNTEAFF	TGTGCCAGCAGTGAAGCTGGGACGGTGAACACTGAAGCTTTCTTT